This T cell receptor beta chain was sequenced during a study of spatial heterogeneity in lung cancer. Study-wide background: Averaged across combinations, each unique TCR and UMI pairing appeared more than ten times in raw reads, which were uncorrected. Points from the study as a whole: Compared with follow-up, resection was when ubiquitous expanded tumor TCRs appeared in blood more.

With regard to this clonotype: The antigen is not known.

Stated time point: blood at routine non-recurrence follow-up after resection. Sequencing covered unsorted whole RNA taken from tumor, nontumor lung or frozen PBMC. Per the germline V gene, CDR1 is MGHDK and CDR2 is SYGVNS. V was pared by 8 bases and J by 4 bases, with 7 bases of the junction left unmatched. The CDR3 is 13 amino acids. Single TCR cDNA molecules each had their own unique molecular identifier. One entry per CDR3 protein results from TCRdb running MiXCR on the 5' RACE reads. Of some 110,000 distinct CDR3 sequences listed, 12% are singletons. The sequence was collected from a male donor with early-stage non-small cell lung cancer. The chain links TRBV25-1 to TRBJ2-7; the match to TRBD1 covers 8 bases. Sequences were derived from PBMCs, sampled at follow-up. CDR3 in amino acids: CASVRQGRYEQYF. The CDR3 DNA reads TGTGCCAGCGTCCGACAGGGGAGATACGAGCAGTACTTC.